This is a list of T cell receptor beta chains from one sample in a study of blood T cell repertoires in COVID-19. Assay: immunoSEQ multiplex PCR; the TCRdb copy retains only in-frame clones and omits some. The sample lists around 120,000 clones, 78% seen once, with roughly 2% in the top ten. Source material: peripheral blood. These receptors were collected from a man between 65 and 80 years old with acute or convalescent COVID-19. Each CDR3 is given with its conserved first and last residue. A D gene is named only where the DNA matches it firmly. The listing skips clone size in some rows; elsewhere it reads once, few, many or a size class.

J gene,D gene,V gene,clone size,CDR3 DNA,CDR3 protein
TRBJ2-4,.,TRBV13,.,TGTGCCAGCAGCTTAGATTTGGGGGGACAAAACATTCAGTACTTC,CASSLDLGGQNIQYF
TRBJ1-3,.,TRBV5-1,.,TGCGCCAGCAGCTTGATGGGGAGAGACTCTGGAAACACCATATATTTT,CASSLMGRDSGNTIYF
TRBJ1-6,.,TRBV7-9,.,TGTGCCAGCAGCATAGACACAGATAATTCACCCCTCCACTTT,CASSIDTDNSPLHF
TRBJ1-1,.,TRBV4-1,.,TGCGCCAGCAGCCAAGAGGGGGCAGGACTCATGAACACTGAAGCTTTCTTT,CASSQEGAGLMNTEAFF
TRBJ1-3,.,TRBV7-2,.,TGTGCCAGCAGCTTAGGCTGGGGGCTTAACACCATATATTTT,CASSLGWGLNTIYF
TRBJ2-5,.,TRBV6-2/TRBV6-3,.,TGTGCCAGCAGTTACTCGATTTTAGGACTCCACTTC,CASSYSILGLHF
TRBJ2-7,.,TRBV11-2,.,TGTGCCAGCAGCTTAAGACAGGCCACCTCCTACGAGCAGTACTTC,CASSLRQATSYEQYF
TRBJ1-2,.,TRBV14,.,TGTGCCAGCAGCCAAGTTTTTCCAGGGGACCGTAACTATGGCTACACCTTC,CASSQVFPGDRNYGYTF
TRBJ2-7,.,TRBV3-1/TRBV3-2,.,TGTGCCAGCAGCCAATATAACGAGCAGTACTTC,CASSQYNEQYF
TRBJ2-5,TRBD1,TRBV27,few,TGTGCCAGCAGTAAGACAGGGTGGGATGAGACCCAGTACTTC,CASSKTGWDETQYF
TRBJ2-5,TRBD1,TRBV7-2,once,TGTGCCAGCAGCTTAGAGGGACAGGCCGTGAACTTC,CASSLEGQAVNF